This T cell receptor beta chain was sequenced in a study of tumor-infiltrating lymphocytes in primary liver carcinoma. Whole-study context: The neoplasms were of stage T1-T3 N0M0, with dimensions of about 4.2 to 11 cm across.

Blood RNA came from unsorted whole blood; germline DNA was also extracted. Enrolled patients were chronically infected with HBV and treatment-naive. About this clonotype itself: Its antigen is unknown. The junction does not match germline at one end; this may be a read error.

Making TCR beta cDNA involved 400 to 600 ng total RNA and a constant-region primer. What produced the TCR beta libraries was three nested multiplex PCR rounds using slightly modified ARM-PCR. With TRBV1-TRBV30 forward primers and a C-beta reverse primer, the first two PCR rounds were run for roughly 10 cycles each. TCRdb ran MiXCR on the multiplex PCR reads and lists one entry per CDR3 protein. The table records about 310,000 distinct CDR3 sequences, about three fifths of them present only once. Findings of the study overall: It was in tumors, not blood, that the top-250-clone fraction was significantly higher (p = 0.039).

Germline CDR1 and CDR2: SEHNR and FQNEAQ (reference sequence). The CDR3 sequence is 14 residues long. The gene calls are TRBV7-9 and TRBJ1-5; D uncertain. The origin of this receptor is a woman between 25 and 40 years old with primary liver carcinoma and hepatitis B virus infection. Sequenced material: peripheral blood. CDR3 sequence: CVSSLDGGNQPQHF. The DNA of the CDR3 is TGTGTCAGCAGTCTCGACGGGGGCAATCAGCCCCAGCATTTT.